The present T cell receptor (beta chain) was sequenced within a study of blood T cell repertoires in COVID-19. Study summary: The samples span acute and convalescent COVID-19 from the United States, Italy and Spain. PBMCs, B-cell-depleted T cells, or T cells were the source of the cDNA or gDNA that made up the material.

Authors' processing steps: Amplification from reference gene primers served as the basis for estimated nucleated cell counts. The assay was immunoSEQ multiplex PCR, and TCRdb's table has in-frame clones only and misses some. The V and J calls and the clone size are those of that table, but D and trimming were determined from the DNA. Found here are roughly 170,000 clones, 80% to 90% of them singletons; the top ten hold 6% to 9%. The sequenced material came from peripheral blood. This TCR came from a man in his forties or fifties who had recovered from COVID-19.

The chain's CDR3 is CASSLGTLSYEQYF. DNA of the CDR3: TGTGCCAGCAGTTTAGGGACATTGTCCTACGAGCAGTACTTC. This chain uses TRBV28 with TRBJ2-7; D is possibly TRBD1 (6 bases). V was pared by 2 bases and J by 1 base, with 9 bases between. The CDR3 totals 14 residues. Germline lookup yields CDR1 MDHEN and CDR2 SYDVKM.